What follows describes a single T cell receptor beta chain. Its antigen is currently unknown. Generated by immunoSEQ multiplex PCR, the TCRdb table keeps only in-frame clones and is missing some. The sample comprises 45,000 to 60,000 clones, about 80% of which are singletons, and around 16% rests with the top ten. This entry is derived from a study of glioma-infiltrating T cells after dendritic cell vaccination. Study-wide results and limits: The cohort had few patients with full blood and tumor sets.

Documented time point: after dendritic cell vaccination, including at tumor progression/relapse. Before vaccination, two weeks after the third vaccination, and at progression, PBMC were collected. This receptor was taken from a human donor with glioblastoma. The material sequenced was blood, taken after dendritic cell vaccination.

CDR3 protein: CASSSLAGEETQYF. The CDR3 nucleotides are TGTGCCAGCAGCTCCTTAGCGGGGGAGGAGACCCAGTACTTC. The chain is built from TRBV9 and TRBJ2-5, with 9 positions matching TRBD2. This CDR3 comprises 14 residues. Trimming removed 4 bases from V and 5 bases from J; junction bases left unmatched: 6. The germline V gene has CDR1 SGDLS and CDR2 YYNGEE.